Below, one T cell receptor beta chain is given with its context. Its antigen is still unknown. This specimen comes from a study of cytomegalovirus exposure and HLA in healthy donors. Across the whole study: The Caucasian-associated ancestry cluster held around 76% of under 450 genotyped donors. Study-level points and caveats: Reports credit the classifier with highly specific, highly sensitive diagnosis of cytomegalovirus status. Immune exposure data for these donors was limited to CMV serostatus.

The CDR3 is made up of 14 amino acids. Germline CDR1 is SNHLY and CDR2 is FYNNEI. Vbeta (60) and Jbeta (13) primers were used in the PCR. Measured with immunoSEQ multiplex PCR; TCRdb has only the in-frame clones, and not every one. The sample yields approximately 170,000 clones, 80% seen once. The specimen sequenced was PBMCs. The clonotype originates from a male donor in good health and CMV-seronegative. The chain links TRBV2 to TRBJ2-5; 7 bases are shared with TRBD1. Matching the DNA end better, TRBJ2-7 makes the J call doubtful. For the CDR3, the DNA is TGTGCCAGCAAACGCCGGGACAGCTCCTACGAGCAGTACTTC. Protein product: CASKRRDSSYEQYF.